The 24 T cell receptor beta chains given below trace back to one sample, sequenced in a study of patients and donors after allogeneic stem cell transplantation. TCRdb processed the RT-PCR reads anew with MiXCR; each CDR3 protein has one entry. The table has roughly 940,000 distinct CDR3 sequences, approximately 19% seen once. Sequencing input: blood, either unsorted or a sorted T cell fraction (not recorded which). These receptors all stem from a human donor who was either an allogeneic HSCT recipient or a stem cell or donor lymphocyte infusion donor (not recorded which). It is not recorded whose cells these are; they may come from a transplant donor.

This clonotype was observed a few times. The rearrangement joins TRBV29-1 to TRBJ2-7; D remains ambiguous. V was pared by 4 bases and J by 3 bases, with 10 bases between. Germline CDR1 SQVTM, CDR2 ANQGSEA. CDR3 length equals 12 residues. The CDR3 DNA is TGCAGCGTTGCTGGTTACGACTACGAGCAGTACTTC. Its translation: CSVAGYDYEQYF.

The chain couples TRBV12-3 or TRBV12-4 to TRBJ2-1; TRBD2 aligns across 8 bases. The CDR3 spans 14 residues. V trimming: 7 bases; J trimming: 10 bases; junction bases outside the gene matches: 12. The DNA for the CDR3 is TGTGCCAGCACCGTTACCCGCCGGGGGGGGGAGCAGTTCTTC. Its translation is CASTVTRRGGEQFF.

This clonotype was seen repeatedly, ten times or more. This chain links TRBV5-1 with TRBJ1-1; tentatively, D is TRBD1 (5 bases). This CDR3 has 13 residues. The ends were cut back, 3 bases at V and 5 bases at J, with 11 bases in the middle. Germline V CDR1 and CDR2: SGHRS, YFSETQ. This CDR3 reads CASSSPGSTEAFF. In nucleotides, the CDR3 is TGCGCCAGCAGCTCCCCAGGGAGTACTGAAGCTTTCTTT.

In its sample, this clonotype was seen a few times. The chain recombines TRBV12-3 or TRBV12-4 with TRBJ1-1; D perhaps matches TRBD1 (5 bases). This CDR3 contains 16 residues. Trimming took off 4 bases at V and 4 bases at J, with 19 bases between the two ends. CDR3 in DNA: TGTGCCAGCAGTTACGCGGGGTGGGGCGGTGGCACTGAAGCTTTCTTT. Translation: CASSYAGWGGGTEAFF.

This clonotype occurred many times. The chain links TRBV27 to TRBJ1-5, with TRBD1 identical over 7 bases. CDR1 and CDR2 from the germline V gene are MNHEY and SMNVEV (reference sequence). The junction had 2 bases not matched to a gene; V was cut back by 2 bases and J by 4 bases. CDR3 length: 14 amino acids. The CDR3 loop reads CASSLTGVNQPQHF. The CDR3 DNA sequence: TGTGCCAGCAGTTTAACAGGGGTGAATCAGCCCCAGCATTTT.

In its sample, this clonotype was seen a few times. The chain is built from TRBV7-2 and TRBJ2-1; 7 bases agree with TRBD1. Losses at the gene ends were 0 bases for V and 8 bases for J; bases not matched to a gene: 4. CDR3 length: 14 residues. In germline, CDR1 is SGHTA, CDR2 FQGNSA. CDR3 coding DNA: TGTGCCAGCAGCTTAGCGCACAGGGGACATGAGCAGTTCTTC. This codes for CASSLAHRGHEQFF.

Written as DNA, the CDR3 is TGTGCCAGCAGTTTAGTGGGCTACGCAGATACGCAGTATTTT. Protein: CASSLVGYADTQYF. J is TRBJ2-3 and V is TRBV12-3 or TRBV12-4; D is uncertain. V lost 1 base to trimming and J lost 4 bases, with 9 bases between them. CDR3 length equals 14 residues.

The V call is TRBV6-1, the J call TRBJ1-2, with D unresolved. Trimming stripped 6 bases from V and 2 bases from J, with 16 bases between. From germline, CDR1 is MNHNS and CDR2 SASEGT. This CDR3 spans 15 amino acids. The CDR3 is CASSPGPKPNYGYTF. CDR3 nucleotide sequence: TGTGCCAGCAGCCCAGGTCCCAAGCCCAACTATGGCTACACCTTC.

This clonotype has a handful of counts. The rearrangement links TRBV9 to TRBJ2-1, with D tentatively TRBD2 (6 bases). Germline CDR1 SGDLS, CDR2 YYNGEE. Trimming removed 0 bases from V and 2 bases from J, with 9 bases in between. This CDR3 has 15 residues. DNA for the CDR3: TGTGCCAGCAGCGTAGATCCGGGGGCCTACAATGAGCAGTTCTTC. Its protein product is CASSVDPGAYNEQFF.

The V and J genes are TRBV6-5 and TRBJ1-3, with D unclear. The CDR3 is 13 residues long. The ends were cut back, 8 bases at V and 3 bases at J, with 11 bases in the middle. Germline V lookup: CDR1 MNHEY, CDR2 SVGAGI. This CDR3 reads CASRFVSGNTIYF. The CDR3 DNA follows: TGTGCCAGCCGTTTCGTCAGTGGAAACACCATATATTTT.

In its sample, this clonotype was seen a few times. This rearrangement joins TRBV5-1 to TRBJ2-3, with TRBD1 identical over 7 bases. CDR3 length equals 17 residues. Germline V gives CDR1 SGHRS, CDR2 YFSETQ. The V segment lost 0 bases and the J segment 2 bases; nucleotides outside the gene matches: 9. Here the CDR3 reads CASSLGTGTAVTDTQYF. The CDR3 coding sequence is TGCGCCAGCAGCTTGGGAACCGGGACAGCGGTCACAGATACGCAGTATTTT.

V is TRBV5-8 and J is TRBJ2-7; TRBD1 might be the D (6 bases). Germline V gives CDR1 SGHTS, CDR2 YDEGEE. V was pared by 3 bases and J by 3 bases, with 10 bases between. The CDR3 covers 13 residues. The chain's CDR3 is CASSWTDHYEQYF. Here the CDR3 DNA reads TGTGCCAGCAGCTGGACAGACCACTACGAGCAGTACTTC.

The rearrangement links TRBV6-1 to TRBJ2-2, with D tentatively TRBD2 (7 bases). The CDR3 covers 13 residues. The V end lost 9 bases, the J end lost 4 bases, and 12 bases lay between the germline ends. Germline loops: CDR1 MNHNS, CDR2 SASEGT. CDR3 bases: TGTGCCAGTTACAGGGAGGGCACCGGGGAGCTGTTTTTT. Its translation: CASYREGTGELFF.

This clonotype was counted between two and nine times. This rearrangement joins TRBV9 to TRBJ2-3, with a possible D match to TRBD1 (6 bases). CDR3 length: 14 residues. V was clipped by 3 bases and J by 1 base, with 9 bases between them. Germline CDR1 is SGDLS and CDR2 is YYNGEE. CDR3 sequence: CASSAGQRTDTQYF. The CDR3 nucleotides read TGTGCCAGCAGCGCCGGACAGCGCACAGATACGCAGTATTTT. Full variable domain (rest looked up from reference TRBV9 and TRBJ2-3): DSGVTQTPKHLITATGQRVTLRCSPRSGDLSVYWYQQSLDQGLQFLIQYYNGEERAKGNILERFSAQQFPDLHSELNLSSLELGDSALYFCASSAGQRTDTQYFGPGTRLTVL.

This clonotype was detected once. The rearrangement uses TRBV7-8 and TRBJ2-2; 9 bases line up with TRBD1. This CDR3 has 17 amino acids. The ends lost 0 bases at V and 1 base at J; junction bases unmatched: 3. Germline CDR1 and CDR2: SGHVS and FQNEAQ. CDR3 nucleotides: TGTGCCAGCAGCTTAGCTACAGGGGGCATGAACACCGGGGAGCTGTTTTTT. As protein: CASSLATGGMNTGELFF.

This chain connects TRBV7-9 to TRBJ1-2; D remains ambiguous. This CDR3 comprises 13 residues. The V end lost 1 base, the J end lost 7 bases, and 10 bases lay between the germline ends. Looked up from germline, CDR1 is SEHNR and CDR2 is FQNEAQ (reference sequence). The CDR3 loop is CASSLGGIPGYTF. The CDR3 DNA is TGTGCCAGCAGCTTAGGTGGGATCCCTGGCTACACCTTC.

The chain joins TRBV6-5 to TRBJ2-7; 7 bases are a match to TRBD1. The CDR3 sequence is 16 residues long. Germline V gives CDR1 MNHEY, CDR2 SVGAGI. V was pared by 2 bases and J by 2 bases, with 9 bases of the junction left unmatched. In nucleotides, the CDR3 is TGTGCCAGCAGTTACGGACCGGACAGGATGACCTACGAGCAGTACTTC. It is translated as CASSYGPDRMTYEQYF.

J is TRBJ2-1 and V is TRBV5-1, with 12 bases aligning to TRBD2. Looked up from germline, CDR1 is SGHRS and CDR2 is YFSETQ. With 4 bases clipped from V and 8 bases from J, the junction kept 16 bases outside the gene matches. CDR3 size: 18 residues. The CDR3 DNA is TGCGCCAGCAGCCCTACCGGGCTGAGGACTAGCGGGACCCATGAGCAGTTCTTC. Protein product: CASSPTGLRTSGTHEQFF. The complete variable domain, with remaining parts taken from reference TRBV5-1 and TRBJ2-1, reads KAGVTQTPRYLIKTRGQQVTLSCSPISGHRSVSWYQQTPGQGLQFLFEYFSETQRNKGNFPGRFSGRQFSNSRSEMNVSTLELGDSALYLCASSPTGLRTSGTHEQFFGPGTRLTVL.

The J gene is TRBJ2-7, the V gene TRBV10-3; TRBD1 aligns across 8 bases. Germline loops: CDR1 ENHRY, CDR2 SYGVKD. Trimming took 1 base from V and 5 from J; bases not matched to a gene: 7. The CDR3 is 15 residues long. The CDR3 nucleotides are TGTGCCATCAGTGAGTTACTGACAGGGGAGAACGAGCAGTACTTC. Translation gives CAISELLTGENEQYF.

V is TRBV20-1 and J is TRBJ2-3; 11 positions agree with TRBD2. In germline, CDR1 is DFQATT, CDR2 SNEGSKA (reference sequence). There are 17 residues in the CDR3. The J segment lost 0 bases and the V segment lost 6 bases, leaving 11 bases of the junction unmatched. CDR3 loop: CSAPTSGRASSTDTQYF. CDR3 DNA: TGCAGTGCCCCCACTAGCGGGAGAGCATCCAGCACAGATACGCAGTATTTT.

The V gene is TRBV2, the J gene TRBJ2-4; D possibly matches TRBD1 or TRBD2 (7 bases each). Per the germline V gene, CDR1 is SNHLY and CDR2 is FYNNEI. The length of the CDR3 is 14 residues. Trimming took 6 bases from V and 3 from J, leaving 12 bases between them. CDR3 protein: CASSRGDSKNIQYF. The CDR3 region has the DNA TGTGCCAGCAGCCGGGGGGACAGCAAAAACATTCAGTACTTC. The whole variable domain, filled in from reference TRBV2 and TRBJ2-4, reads EPEVTQTPSHQVTQMGQEVILRCVPISNHLYFYWYRQILGQKVEFLVSFYNNEISEKSEIFDDQFSVERPDGSNFTLKIRSTKLEDSAMYFCASSRGDSKNIQYFGAGTRLSVL.

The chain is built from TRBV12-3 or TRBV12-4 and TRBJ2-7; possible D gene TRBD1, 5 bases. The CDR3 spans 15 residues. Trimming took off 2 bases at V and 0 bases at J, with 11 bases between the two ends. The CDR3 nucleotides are TGTGCCAGCAGTTTACCCCACAGGATCTCCTACGAGCAGTACTTC. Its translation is CASSLPHRISYEQYF.

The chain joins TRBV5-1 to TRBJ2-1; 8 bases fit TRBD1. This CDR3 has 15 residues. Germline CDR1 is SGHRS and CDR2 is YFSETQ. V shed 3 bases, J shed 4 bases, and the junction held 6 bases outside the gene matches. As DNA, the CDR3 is TGCGCCAGCAGCTCCAGGGGGCGCATGTACAATGAGCAGTTCTTC. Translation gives CASSSRGRMYNEQFF.

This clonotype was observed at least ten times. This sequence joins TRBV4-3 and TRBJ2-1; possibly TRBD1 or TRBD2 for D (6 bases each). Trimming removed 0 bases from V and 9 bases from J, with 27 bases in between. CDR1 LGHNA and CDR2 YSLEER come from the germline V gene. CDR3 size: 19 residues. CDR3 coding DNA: TGCGCCAGCAGCCAAGATAGTTGGCCGCGGGACACCCAACCTGGTGAGCAGTTCTTC. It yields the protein CASSQDSWPRDTQPGEQFF.